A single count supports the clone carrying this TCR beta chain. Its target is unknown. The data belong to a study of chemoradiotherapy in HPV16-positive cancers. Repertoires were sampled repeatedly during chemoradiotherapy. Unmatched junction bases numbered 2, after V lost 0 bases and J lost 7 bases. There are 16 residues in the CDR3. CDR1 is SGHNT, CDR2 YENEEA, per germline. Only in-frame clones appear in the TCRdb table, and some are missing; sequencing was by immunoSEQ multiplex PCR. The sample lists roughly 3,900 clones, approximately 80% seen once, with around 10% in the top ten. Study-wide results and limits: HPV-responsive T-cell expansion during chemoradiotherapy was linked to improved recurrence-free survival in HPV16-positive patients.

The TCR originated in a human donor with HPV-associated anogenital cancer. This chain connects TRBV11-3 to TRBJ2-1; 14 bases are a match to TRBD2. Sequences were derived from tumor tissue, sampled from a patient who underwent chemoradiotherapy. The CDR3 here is CASSLEGLAGENEQFF. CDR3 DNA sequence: TGTGCCAGCAGCTTAGAGGGACTAGCGGGGGAGAATGAGCAGTTCTTC. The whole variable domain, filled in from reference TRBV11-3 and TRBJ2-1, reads EAGVVQSPRYKIIEKKQPVAFWCNPISGHNTLYWYLQNLGQGPELLIRYENEEAVDDSQLPKDRFSAERLKGVDSTLKIQPAELGDSAVYLCASSLEGLAGENEQFFGPGTRLTVL.